What follows are 21 T cell receptor beta chains derived from one specimen sequenced in a study of long-term antiretroviral therapy in people with HIV. Samples were assayed with immunoSEQ v3.0 at survey level. Some clones are missing from TCRdb's copy, which holds only in-frame ones; the method was immunoSEQ multiplex PCR. The table records about 10,000 clones, 75% to 90% of them present only once. The sequenced sample was unsorted PBMCs, obtained 0.7 years after starting antiretroviral therapy. Receptor source: a man between 40 and 49 years old with HIV.

The V and J genes are TRBV12-5 and TRBJ2-5; either TRBD1 or TRBD2 may supply D (6 bases each). This CDR3 has 15 amino acids. The V gene lost 6 bases and the J gene lost 1 base, with 15 bases spanning the gap. Looked up from germline, CDR1 is LGHNT and CDR2 is FRNRAP. CDR3 sequence: CASGYLGGFQETQYF. The CDR3 DNA sequence: TGTGCTAGTGGGTACCTAGGGGGGTTCCAAGAGACCCAGTACTTC.

The chain has TRBV30 and TRBJ2-1, with 15 bases matching TRBD2. V shed 2 bases, J shed 8 bases, and the junction held 7 bases outside the gene matches. The germline CDR1 and CDR2 sequences are GTSNPN and SVGIG (reference sequence). CDR3 length equals 16 residues. CDR3 amino acids: CAWSLGLAGGRDEQFF. The DNA for the CDR3 is TGTGCCTGGAGTCTTGGACTAGCGGGAGGGAGGGATGAGCAGTTCTTC.

The chain uses TRBV5-6 and TRBJ2-5; 7 nucleotides align to TRBD1. CDR3 length: 15 residues. V was pared by 4 bases and J by 4 bases, with 10 bases of the junction left unmatched. Germline loops: CDR1 SGHDT, CDR2 YYEEEE. The CDR3 region has the DNA TGTGCCAGCAGCCTCCTTTACAACAGGGGAGAGACCCAGTACTTC. Its protein product is CASSLLYNRGETQYF.

The J gene is TRBJ1-1, the V gene TRBV30; D uncertain. The germline gives CDR1 GTSNPN, CDR2 SVGIG (reference sequence). The CDR3 consists of 13 residues. V lost 0 bases and J 5 bases, leaving 10 bases between the germline ends. CDR3 nucleotides: TGTGCCTGGAGTGTGGGGTGGAGGACTGAAGCTTTCTTT. Its protein is CAWSVGWRTEAFF.

The chain is built from TRBV6-1 and TRBJ1-4; D is undetermined. CDR3 length equals 16 residues. The ends were cut back, 4 bases at V and 8 bases at J, with 20 bases in the middle. Germline assignment: CDR1 MNHNS and CDR2 SASEGT. CDR3 sequence reads: CASSGPVVPRVEKLFF. The CDR3 DNA reads TGTGCCAGCAGTGGCCCAGTAGTCCCGCGGGTCGAAAAACTGTTTTTT.

The chain has TRBV27 and TRBJ2-5; TRBD2 is a possible D gene (7 bases). The CDR3 has 17 amino acids. The germline CDR1 and CDR2 sequences are MNHEY and SMNVEV (reference sequence). V was trimmed by 5 bases and J by 3 bases, leaving 22 bases between them. The CDR3 loop reads CASSDRYREGSKETQYF. CDR3 coding DNA: TGTGCCAGCAGTGATAGGTACAGGGAGGGATCGAAAGAGACCCAGTACTTC.

The chain has TRBV30 and TRBJ1-2; D gene uncertain. The CDR3 is made up of 16 amino acids. V lost 3 bases and J 6 bases, leaving 23 bases between the germline ends. CDR1 and CDR2 (germline): GTSNPN, SVGIG (reference sequence). The CDR3 nucleotides are TGTGCCTGGAGCACCGGGGAGATTCTATCCGGGAATGGCTACACCTTC. This gives the protein CAWSTGEILSGNGYTF. The full variable domain, rest sourced from reference TRBV30 and TRBJ1-2, is SQTIHQWPATLVQPVGSPLSLECTVEGTSNPNLYWYRQAAGRGLQLLFYSVGIGQISSEVPQNLSASRPQDRQFILSSKKLLLSDSGFYLCAWSTGEILSGNGYTFGSGTRLTVV.

This clone occurred once. V and J are TRBV28 and TRBJ2-6, with TRBD2 as a possible D gene (5 bases). CDR3 length: 15 amino acids. The V gene lost 6 bases and the J gene lost 3 bases, with 12 bases spanning the gap. The V gene's germline CDR1 is MDHEN and CDR2 SYDVKM. Written as DNA, the CDR3 is TGTGCCAGCAGCGACTACCTGGGTGGGGCCAACGTCCTGACTTTC. Encoded protein: CASSDYLGGANVLTF.

A single count supports this clone. The V and J genes are TRBV7-9 and TRBJ1-1; 7 nucleotides match TRBD1. Germline CDR1 reads SEHNR; CDR2 reads FQNEAQ (reference sequence). V lost 5 bases, J lost 4 bases, and 10 bases stayed unmatched. The length of the CDR3 is 15 residues. Here the CDR3 DNA reads TGTGCCAGCAGCACATACAGGGGCCGGGGCACTGAAGCTTTCTTT. Translating gives CASSTYRGRGTEAFF.

The J gene is TRBJ2-3, the V gene TRBV27, with D perhaps TRBD1 or TRBD2 (6 bases each). The CDR3 has 17 amino acids. Trimming removed 2 bases from V and 2 bases from J, with 17 bases in between. Germline lookup yields CDR1 MNHEY and CDR2 SMNVEV (reference sequence). CDR3 in DNA: TGTGCCAGCAGTTTAGGGGGGCGGGATTTTACCACAGATACGCAGTATTTT. This translates into CASSLGGRDFTTDTQYF.

The rearrangement links TRBV7-9 to TRBJ1-2; no definite D call. This CDR3 has 14 residues. Germline lookup yields CDR1 SEHNR and CDR2 FQNEAQ (reference sequence). Trimming pared 1 base from V and 3 bases from J, leaving 9 bases between. The chain's CDR3 is CASSLEGSYYGYTF. In DNA form, the CDR3 reads TGTGCCAGCAGCTTAGAAGGGAGTTACTATGGCTACACCTTC.

This clone was detected only once. The chain uses TRBV10-3 and TRBJ2-1; TRBD2 matches 14 bases. The V gene end was trimmed by 9 bases and the J gene end by 10 bases; junction bases not matched to a gene: 8. Looked up from germline, CDR1 is ENHRY and CDR2 is SYGVKD. This CDR3 region has 14 residues. The CDR3 sequence is CAMGTSGGFPEQFF. Written as DNA, the CDR3 is TGTGCCATGGGGACTAGCGGGGGTTTTCCGGAGCAGTTCTTC.

This sequence joins TRBV28 and TRBJ1-5, with D unresolved. This CDR3 region has 15 residues. Trimming shortened V by 3 bases and J by 2 bases, and 11 bases separated the two germline ends. In germline, CDR1 is MDHEN, CDR2 SYDVKM. CDR3 in DNA: TGTGCCAGCAGTTTGACGGTTGGTCGCAATCAGCCCCAGCATTTT. Translated: CASSLTVGRNQPQHF.

The chain employs TRBV18 and TRBJ1-5, with D possibly being TRBD1 (6 bases). CDR3 length: 13 residues. V gave up 3 bases and J gave up 4 bases, with 7 bases separating them. Germline V CDR1 and CDR2: KGHSH, LQKENI. The CDR3 region has the DNA TGTGCCAGCTCACCGGACAGAAATCAGCCCCAGCATTTT. Protein sequence: CASSPDRNQPQHF.

By sample fraction, this clone is large. The gene calls are TRBV6-4 and TRBJ2-2, with 9 bases fitting TRBD2. Trimming cost V 0 bases and J 1 base; bases outside gene matches: 0. The CDR3 length is 16 residues. Germline V gene lookup returns CDR1 MRHNA and CDR2 SNTAGT. The CDR3 reads CASSDSTSGNTGELFF. CDR3 coding DNA: TGTGCCAGCAGTGACTCGACTAGCGGGAACACCGGGGAGCTGTTTTTT.

This clone was found once. The chain combines TRBV5-4 with TRBJ2-3; D may be TRBD2 (6 bases). CDR3 length: 13 amino acids. From germline, CDR1 is SGHNT and CDR2 YYREEE (reference sequence). V was cut by 4 bases and J by 4 bases, with 10 bases left in between. The CDR3 bases are TGTGCCAGCAGCGGCGGGATCTCAGATACGCAGTATTTT. It codes for CASSGGISDTQYF.

This sequence joins TRBV2 and TRBJ2-3; the match to TRBD2 covers 11 bases. After removal of 5 bases from V and 4 bases from J, the junction contained 5 bases not matched to a gene. The CDR3 extends over 15 amino acids. Germline V gene sequence: CDR1 SNHLY, CDR2 FYNNEI. The CDR3 protein is CASSLLAGEADTQYF. CDR3 DNA sequence: TGTGCCAGCAGTCTACTAGCGGGAGAAGCAGATACGCAGTATTTT.

V and J are TRBV6-4 and TRBJ2-1; TRBD1 aligns across 7 bases. The length of the CDR3 is 15 residues. Germline CDR1 MRHNA, CDR2 SNTAGT. Germline trimming cut 3 bases from V and 1 base from J; bases unmatched to any gene: 3. The CDR3 DNA follows: TGTGCCAGCAGTGATGACAGGGCGTCCTACAATGAGCAGTTCTTC. It is translated as CASSDDRASYNEQFF.

J is TRBJ2-7 and V is TRBV7-8; 7 nucleotides line up with TRBD1. The CDR3 sequence is 14 residues long. V lost 1 base, J lost 3 bases, and 3 bases stayed unmatched. Germline assignment: CDR1 SGHVS and CDR2 FQNEAQ. The CDR3 protein is CASSLGDSFYEQYF. CDR3 sequence (DNA): TGTGCCAGCAGCTTAGGGGACAGTTTCTACGAGCAGTACTTC. Together with reference TRBV7-8 and TRBJ2-7, the CDR3 gives the full variable domain: GAGVSQSPRYKVAKRGQDVALRCDPISGHVSLFWYQQALGQGPEFLTYFQNEAQLDKSGLPSDRFFAERPEGSVSTLKIQRTQQEDSAVYLCASSLGDSFYEQYFGPGTRLTVT.

This clone has a single count. V gene TRBV19 combines with J gene TRBJ2-1; D not resolved. The V gene lost 3 bases and the J gene lost 5 bases, with 8 bases spanning the gap. The V gene's germline CDR1 is LNHDA and CDR2 SQIVND (reference sequence). The CDR3 contains 13 residues. In DNA, the CDR3 is TGTGCCAGTAGTATTTTCGATGACAATGAGCAGTTCTTC. The encoded protein is CASSIFDDNEQFF.

The CDR3 sequence is CASSLAGQGELFF. The CDR3 DNA sequence: TGTGCCAGCAGCTTAGCCGGACAGGGCGAGTTGTTTTTT. The rearrangement links TRBV7-9 to TRBJ1-4; TRBD1 matches 8 bases. The CDR3 extends over 13 amino acids. With V trimmed by 0 bases and J by 15 bases, 6 bases remained unmatched. The germline V gene has CDR1 SEHNR and CDR2 FQNEAQ (reference sequence).